The following is a T cell receptor (beta chain) sequence with its context. It lacks a known antigen. Per-nucleotide qualities are absent, and no much larger clonotype sits a single base away. The data stem from a study of cytomegalovirus exposure and HLA in healthy donors (dated by TCRdb to the late 2010s). In the study overall: In an earlier analysis of 550 to 750 of the donors, about 270 Gb of sequence data and 90 million to 130 million unique TCR beta sequences from 180 million or so T cells were reported. Donor age, sex, ethnicity and CMV serostatus were compiled together with the repertoire data. Typing coverage varied by locus: about 629-630 donors for A, B, C, DRB1 and DQB1; roughly 500 for DQA1; about 590 for DPA1; 450 to 480 for DPB1. To predict cytomegalovirus infection status, the study brought together high-throughput TCR immunosequencing, statistical association of individual TCRs with disease status, and machine learning. To study patterns of TCR occurrence, a later analysis re-analyzed previously published TCR beta repertoires from 550 to 800 donors and added high-resolution HLA genotyping. About 280 gigabases of sequencing data and around 80 million unique TCR sequences made up an early release that covered approximately 700 HLA-typed donors. About five DR-DQ haplotypes were treated as single units for association and clustering because of strong linkage in the cohort. The study used immunosequencing to profile the T cell repertoires of about 670 subjects and linked those repertoires to cytomegalovirus serostatus. In the later analysis, no new phenotypic data were used to find candidate immune exposures; instead, reliance was placed on TCR beta sequences and their occurrence across donors. The aim of the study was to test whether cataloging public T cell receptors could identify signatures of past pathogen exposure. Every discovery cohort repertoire had been produced on one sequencing platform. HLA typing included class I and class II loci at four-digit resolution. Among around 400 genotyped donors of the cohort, an average of around 250,000 unique TCR beta nucleotide sequences was sequenced per donor, of which about 19% were non-productive. Of the 398 genotyped donors, about 80% fell in the genetic ancestry cluster associated with self-reported Caucasian donors. Genome-wide SNP genotypes for about three fifths of the roughly 670 donors were used in a later genetic analysis, which treated that subset as a discovery cohort. Along with the approximately 700-subject first cohort, a separate validation cohort of approximately 110 different subjects was used. An earlier analysis of nearly 600 of the donors applied high-throughput TCR beta sequencing to assess whether each TCR beta V gene segment acted as functional or pseudogenic. Results the study describes overall, beyond this receptor: Because HLA typing was unavailable for some donors at each locus, only the typed subset was used in association tests. The study listed approximately 160 TCR beta chains as associated with cytomegalovirus. Assigning TCR associations to individual alleles was difficult when HLA alleles, especially DR and DQ, strongly co-occurred. This cohort had only TCR beta chains sequenced, and the lack of alpha or paired-chain data limited which features could be detected. An association between a missense DCLRE1C variant and V-gene and J-gene trimming of TCR beta chains was found in a later genetic analysis and replicated in an independent cohort. In a later analysis, around 15,000 TCR beta sequences were associated with specific HLA alleles at a false discovery rate of 0.05. The presence/absence analyses assumed that sequencing depth was roughly uniform across donors, and that assumption may not be true. While some public TCRs were present in many individuals, most TCR sequences turned up only very rarely across donors. Linkage disequilibrium might explain the correlated functional status among segregating V segments, but an unknown experimental factor could not be excluded. Some IMGT-functional V segments, including TRBV6-2 and TRBV6-3, could not be distinguished by the 87-base-pair reads and were therefore excluded. In a later analysis, HLA-associated TCR beta chains were found to be more clonally expanded and to have lower generation probabilities than equally common non-associated chains. In a later genetic analysis, fewer N-insertions in productive TCRs were reported among donors in an Asian-associated ancestry cluster than the roughly 710-donor mean. A cluster of highly shared sequence variants was judged likely to represent a technical artifact of the sequencing pipeline. The earlier analysis of almost 600 of the donors excluded 15 to 20 rarely observed V segments, including chromosome 9 orphons, because counts were too low. In vitro tests confirmed that a few of the cytomegalovirus-associated TCR beta chains recognize cytomegalovirus antigens. A further reported finding was that TCR beta sequences accurately predicted the HLA-A and HLA-B alleles for most subjects in the first cohort. In both the original and validation cohorts, the classifier was reported to diagnose cytomegalovirus status with high specificity and sensitivity. The authors suggested that the approach could potentially be generalized to other disease states and immunological phenotypes. According to a later analysis, most CMV-associated TCR beta chains appeared to be HLA-restricted, and the HLA associations seemed to be driven largely by CMV exposure. In an earlier analysis of some 500 of the donors, most TCR beta V segments appeared in productive rearrangements about 87% or about 30% of the time, broadly matching IMGT annotations. In a later analysis, TCR association rates were found to vary across HLA loci, with the most associated TCRs seen for DRB1 alleles and the fewest for HLA-C alleles. The only immune exposure information available for the cohort was CMV serostatus. A later analysis reported that several top co-occurrence clusters appeared linked to parvovirus B19, influenza, CMV and Epstein-Barr virus.

The method behind the library was the immunoSEQ multiplex PCR assay. A mixture of 60 forward primers for TCR Vbeta segments and 13 reverse primers for TCR Jbeta segments was used in the multiplex PCR. The CDR3 region of rearranged TCR beta genes was amplified from genomic DNA with a multiplex PCR assay. The Illumina HiSeq System was used to sequence the amplified TCR beta libraries as 87-base-pair reads. On the authors' methods: In a later analysis, some 80 million unique TCR beta chains were counted across the 500 to 850 repertoires, and roughly 10 million of these chains were shared by at least two donors. A nearest-neighbor algorithm error-corrected the raw reads and collapsed the reads into unique sequences, merging closely related sequences to remove PCR and sequencing errors. To assign V, D and J gene segments, CDR3 sequences were aligned to IMGT reference sequences. Each retained sequence needed at least a six-nucleotide match to both a V gene segment and a J gene segment. Rearrangements were classified as productive when the CDR3 lacked stop codons and remained in frame with V and J, and all other rearrangements were classified as non-productive. CDR3 was defined according to IMGT convention as the region running from the second conserved V-encoded cysteine to the conserved J-encoded phenylalanine. In an earlier analysis of approximately 590 of the donors, sequences lacking an unambiguous match to a single V gene segment were excluded. In an earlier analysis of 450 to 750 of the donors, a V segment was called functional when productive rearrangements were above 56.7%, and segregating when the standard deviation between donors exceeded 5%. A statistical classification framework was built for diagnosing cytomegalovirus status from the catalog of TCR beta chain sequences. In a later analysis, V and J genes were assigned by comparing TCR nucleotide sequences against IMGT/GENE-DB human TR gene sequences. A later analysis assigned CDR3 sequences and most-parsimonious VDJ recombination scenarios with the TCRdist pipeline. A later analysis defined each TCR beta chain by its CDR3 amino acid sequence plus V-gene family, and excluded reads lacking a unique V-gene family. A later analysis removed roughly 590 highly shared, low-generation-probability nucleotide sequences to deal with suspected cross-contamination and a sequencing artifact. In a later analysis, a clonal expansion index for each public chain was calculated from normalized within-repertoire ranks of inferred template counts. In a later analysis, generation probabilities were computed with a VDJ recombination model fitted to out-of-frame rearrangements, and the resulting probabilities were checked against IGoR. A later analysis scored TCR-TCR, TCR-HLA and TCR-CMV co-occurrence with hypergeometric tests, applying a repertoire-size bias correction to TCR pairs. To estimate false discovery rates, a later analysis permuted the HLA or CMV assignments 20 times. A later analysis grouped co-occurring TCRs with DBSCAN, adding TCRdist sequence similarity when clustering within HLA-allele-positive subsets. Repertoires with fewer than 30,000 or more than 120,000 public chains, plus five repertoires with anomalous nucleotide sharing, were excluded from co-occurrence clustering. TCRdb carries this immuneACCESS record with in-frame sequences only. Its versions omit some clonotypes, under half of them owing to an unresolved V gene in the studies checked, with the rest unexplained. The DNA gave D and trimming, while V, J and clone size come from that table. This sample gives some 50,000 clones in total; approximately 70% of them show up just once. Of the sample, under 25% is held by the ten largest clones.

The cohort comprised some 680 healthy bone marrow donors. Cohort members were all nominally healthy when sampled, although unrecorded immune exposures were likely present. The donor tested CMV seropositive, placing the donor among the 250 to 350 seropositive members of the cohort. A peripheral blood sample was provided by each donor, and peripheral blood mononuclear cells were used for TCR beta sequencing. Genomic DNA extraction from the blood cell samples was performed with the Qiagen DNeasy Blood Extraction Kit. The germline V and J ends show losses of 10 bases and 0 bases respectively, and no gene match explains 15 bases of the junction. The germline V gene provides CDR1 SNHLY and CDR2 FYNNEI. The CDR3 spans 19 residues, from the cysteine through the phenylalanine. Solely the CDR3 DNA is kept, with 57 bases framed from the first base.

The chain links TRBV2 with TRBJ1-4; 12 of the junction bases match TRBD1. This sequence originates from a woman aged 50 to 60 in good health and CMV-seropositive. Sequencing used PBMCs. The DNA sequence follows: TGTGCCACCTCTCGGGGACAGGGGGCGCCCAGGGCAACTAATGAAAAACTGTTTTTT. This translates into CATSRGQGAPRATNEKLFF. The variable domain in full, with residues beyond the CDR3 obtained from the reference TRBV2 and TRBJ1-4 genes, is EPEVTQTPSHQVTQMGQEVILRCVPISNHLYFYWYRQILGQKVEFLVSFYNNEISEKSEIFDDQFSVERPDGSNFTLKIRSTKLEDSAMYFCATSRGQGAPRATNEKLFFGSGTQLSVL.